This T cell receptor beta chain was recovered during a study of blood T cell repertoires in COVID-19. Germline V gene lookup returns CDR1 LGHNA and CDR2 YSLEER. The CDR3 is 13 residues long. The V gene lost 0 bases and the J gene lost 3 bases, with 6 bases spanning the gap. In the study's own analysis: Amplified reference gene primers provided the basis for estimating nucleated cell counts. Clones were sequenced by immunoSEQ multiplex PCR, and TCRdb holds only the in-frame ones, with some missing. V, J and clone size reflect that table, while D and trimming were determined from the DNA. The sample has about 230,000 clones; approximately 89% are singletons.

The chain joins TRBV4-3 to TRBJ2-7; D is undetermined. The origin of this receptor is a woman in her thirties or forties with acute COVID-19. The specimen was PBMCs or T cells enriched from blood (not recorded which). The CDR3 DNA reads TGCGCCAGCAGCCAAGATAAGAGCTACGAGCAGTACTTC. Protein sequence: CASSQDKSYEQYF.